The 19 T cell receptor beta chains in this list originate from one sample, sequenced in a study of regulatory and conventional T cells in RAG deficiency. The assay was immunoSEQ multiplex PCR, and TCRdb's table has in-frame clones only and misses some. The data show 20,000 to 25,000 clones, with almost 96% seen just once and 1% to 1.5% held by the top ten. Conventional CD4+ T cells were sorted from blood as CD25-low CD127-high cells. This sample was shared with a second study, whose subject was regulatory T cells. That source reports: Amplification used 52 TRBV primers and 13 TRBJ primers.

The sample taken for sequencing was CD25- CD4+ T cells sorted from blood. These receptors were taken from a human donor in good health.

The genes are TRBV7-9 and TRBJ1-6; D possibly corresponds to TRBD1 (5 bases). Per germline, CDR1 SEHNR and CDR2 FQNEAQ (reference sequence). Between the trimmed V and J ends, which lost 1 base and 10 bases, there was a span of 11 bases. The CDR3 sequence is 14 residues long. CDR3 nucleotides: TGTGCCAGCAGCTTAGGGGGCGAGTGGTCACCCCTCCACTTT. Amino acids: CASSLGGEWSPLHF. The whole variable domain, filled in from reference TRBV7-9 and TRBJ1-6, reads DTGVSQNPRHKITKRGQNVTFRCDPISEHNRLYWYRQTLGQGPEFLTYFQNEAQLEKSRLLSDRFSAERPKGSFSTLEIQRTEQGDSAMYLCASSLGGEWSPLHFGNGTRLTVT.

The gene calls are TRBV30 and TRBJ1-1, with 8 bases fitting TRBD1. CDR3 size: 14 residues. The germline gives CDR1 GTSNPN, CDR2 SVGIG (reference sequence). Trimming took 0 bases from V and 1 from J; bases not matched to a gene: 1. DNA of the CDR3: TGTGCCTGGAGTGTCGACAGGGGGAACACTGAAGCTTTCTTT. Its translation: CAWSVDRGNTEAFF.

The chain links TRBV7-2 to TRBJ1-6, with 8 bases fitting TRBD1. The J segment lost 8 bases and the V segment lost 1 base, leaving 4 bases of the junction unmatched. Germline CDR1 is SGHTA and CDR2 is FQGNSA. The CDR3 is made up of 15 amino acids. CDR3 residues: CASSLEGTGYSPLHF. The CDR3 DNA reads TGTGCCAGCAGCTTAGAGGGGACAGGCTATTCACCCCTCCACTTT. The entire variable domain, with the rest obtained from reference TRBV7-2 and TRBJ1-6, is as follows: GAGVSQSPSNKVTEKGKDVELRCDPISGHTALYWYRQSLGQGLEFLIYFQGNSAPDKSGLPSDRFSAERTGGSVSTLTIQRTQQEDSAVYLCASSLEGTGYSPLHFGNGTRLTVT.

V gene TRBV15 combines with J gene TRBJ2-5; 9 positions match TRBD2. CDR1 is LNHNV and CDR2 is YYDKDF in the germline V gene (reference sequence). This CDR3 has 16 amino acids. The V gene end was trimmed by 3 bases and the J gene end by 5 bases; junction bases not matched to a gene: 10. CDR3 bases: TGTGCCACCAGCAGCGTTCTTAGCGGGGGTTTCGAGACCCAGTACTTC. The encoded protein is CATSSVLSGGFETQYF.

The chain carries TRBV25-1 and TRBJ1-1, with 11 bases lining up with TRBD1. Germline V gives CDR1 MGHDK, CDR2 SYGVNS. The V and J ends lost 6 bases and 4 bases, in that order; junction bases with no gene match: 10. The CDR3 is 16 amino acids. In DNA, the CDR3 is TGTGCCAGCAGCCGGACAGGGGGCGCCGGTGGCACTGAAGCTTTCTTT. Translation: CASSRTGGAGGTEAFF.

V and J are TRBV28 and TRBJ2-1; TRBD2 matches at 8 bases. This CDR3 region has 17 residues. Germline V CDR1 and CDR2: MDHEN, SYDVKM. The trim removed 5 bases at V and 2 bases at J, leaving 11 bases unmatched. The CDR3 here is CASSRLAFGKTYNEQFF. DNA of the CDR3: TGTGCCAGCAGTCGACTAGCGTTTGGGAAGACCTACAATGAGCAGTTCTTC. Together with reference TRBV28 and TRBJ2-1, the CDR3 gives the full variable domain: DVKVTQSSRYLVKRTGEKVFLECVQDMDHENMFWYRQDPGLGLRLIYFSYDVKMKEKGDIPEGYSVSREKKERFSLILESASTNQTSMYLCASSRLAFGKTYNEQFFGPGTRLTVL.

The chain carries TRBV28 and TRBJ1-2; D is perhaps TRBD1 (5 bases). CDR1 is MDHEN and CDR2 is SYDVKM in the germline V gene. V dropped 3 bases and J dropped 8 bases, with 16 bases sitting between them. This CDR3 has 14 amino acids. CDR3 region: CASSLSVGGGGYTF. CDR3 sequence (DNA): TGTGCCAGCAGTTTGTCGGTGGGGGGAGGCGGCTACACCTTC.

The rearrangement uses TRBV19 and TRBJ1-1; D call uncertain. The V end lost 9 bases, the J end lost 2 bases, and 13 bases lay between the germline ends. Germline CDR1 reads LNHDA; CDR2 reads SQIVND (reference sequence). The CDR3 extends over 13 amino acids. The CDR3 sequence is CASYREENTEAFF. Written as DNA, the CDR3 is TGTGCCAGCTATCGGGAGGAAAACACTGAAGCTTTCTTT.

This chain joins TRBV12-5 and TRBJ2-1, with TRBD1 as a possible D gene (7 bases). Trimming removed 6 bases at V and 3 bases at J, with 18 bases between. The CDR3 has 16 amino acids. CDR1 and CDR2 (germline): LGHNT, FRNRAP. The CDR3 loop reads CASGGGTAQFYNEQFF. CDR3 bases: TGTGCTAGTGGCGGCGGGACAGCACAATTCTACAATGAGCAGTTCTTC. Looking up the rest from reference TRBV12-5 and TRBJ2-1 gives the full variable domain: DARVTQTPRHKVTEMGQEVTMRCQPILGHNTVFWYRQTMMQGLELLAYFRNRAPLDDSGMPKDRFSAEMPDATLATLKIQPSEPRDSAVYFCASGGGTAQFYNEQFFGPGTRLTVL.

CDR3 region: CASGLGGGADNEQFF. In DNA form, the CDR3 reads TGTGCTAGTGGTTTGGGCGGGGGGGCTGACAATGAGCAGTTCTTC. The chain combines TRBV12-5 with TRBJ2-1, with TRBD2 matching 9 bases. Trimming removed 1 base from V and 5 bases from J; junction bases left unmatched: 3. Germline V lookup: CDR1 LGHNT, CDR2 FRNRAP. There are 15 residues in the CDR3.

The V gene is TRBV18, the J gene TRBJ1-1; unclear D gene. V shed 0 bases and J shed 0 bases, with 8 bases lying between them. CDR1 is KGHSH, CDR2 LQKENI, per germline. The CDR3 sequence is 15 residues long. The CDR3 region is CASSPPAGLNTEAFF. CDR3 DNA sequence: TGTGCCAGCTCACCACCGGCAGGTCTGAACACTGAAGCTTTCTTT.

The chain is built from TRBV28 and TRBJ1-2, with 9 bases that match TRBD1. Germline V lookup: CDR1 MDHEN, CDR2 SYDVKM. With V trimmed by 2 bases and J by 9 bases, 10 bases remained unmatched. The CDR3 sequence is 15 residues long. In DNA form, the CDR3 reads TGTGCCAGCAGTTTACTCCCGGGGACAGGGTGGAGCTACACCTTC. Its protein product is CASSLLPGTGWSYTF.

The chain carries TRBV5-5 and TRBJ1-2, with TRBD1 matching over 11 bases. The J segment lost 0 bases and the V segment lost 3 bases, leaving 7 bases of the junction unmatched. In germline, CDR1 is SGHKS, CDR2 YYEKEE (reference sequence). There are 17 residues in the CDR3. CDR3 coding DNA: TGTGCCAGCAGCTCCGGACAGGGGGCCAACCCTAACTATGGCTACACCTTC. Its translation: CASSSGQGANPNYGYTF.

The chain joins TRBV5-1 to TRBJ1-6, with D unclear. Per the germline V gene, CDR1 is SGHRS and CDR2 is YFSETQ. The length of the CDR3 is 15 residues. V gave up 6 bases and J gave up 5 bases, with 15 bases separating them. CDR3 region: CASTPRPGDNSPLHF. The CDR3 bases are TGCGCCAGCACCCCCCGCCCGGGTGATAATTCACCCCTCCACTTT. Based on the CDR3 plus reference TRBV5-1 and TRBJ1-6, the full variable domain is KAGVTQTPRYLIKTRGQQVTLSCSPISGHRSVSWYQQTPGQGLQFLFEYFSETQRNKGNFPGRFSGRQFSNSRSEMNVSTLELGDSALYLCASTPRPGDNSPLHFGNGTRLTVT.

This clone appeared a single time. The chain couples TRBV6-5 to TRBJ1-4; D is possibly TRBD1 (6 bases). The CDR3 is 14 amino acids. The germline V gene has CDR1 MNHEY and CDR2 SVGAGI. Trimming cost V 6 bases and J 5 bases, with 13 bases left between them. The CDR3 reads CASRLTGLNEKLFF. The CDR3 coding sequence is TGTGCCAGCAGGCTGACAGGTCTAAATGAAAAACTGTTTTTT.

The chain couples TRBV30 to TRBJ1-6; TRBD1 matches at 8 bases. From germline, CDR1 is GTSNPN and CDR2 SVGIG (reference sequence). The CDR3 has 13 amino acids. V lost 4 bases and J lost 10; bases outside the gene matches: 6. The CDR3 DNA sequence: TGTGCCTGGACTGGGACAGGTGGGTCACCCCTCCACTTT. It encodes CAWTGTGGSPLHF.

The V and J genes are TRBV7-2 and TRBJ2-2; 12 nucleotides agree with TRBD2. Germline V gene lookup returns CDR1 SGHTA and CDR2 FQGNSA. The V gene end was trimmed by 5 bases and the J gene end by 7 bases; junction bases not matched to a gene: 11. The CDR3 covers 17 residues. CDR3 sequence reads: CASSPTLAGGLVGELFF. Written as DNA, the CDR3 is TGTGCCAGCAGCCCCACCCTAGCGGGGGGGCTCGTCGGGGAGCTGTTTTTT.

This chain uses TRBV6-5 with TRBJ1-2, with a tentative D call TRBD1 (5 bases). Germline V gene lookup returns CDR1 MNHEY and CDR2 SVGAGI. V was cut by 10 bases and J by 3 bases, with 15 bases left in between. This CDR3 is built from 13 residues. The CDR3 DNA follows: TGTGCCACTAAAGGACCAGGGTACTATGGCTACACCTTC. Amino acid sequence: CATKGPGYYGYTF.

In nucleotides, the CDR3 is TGCGCCAGCAGTGATACAGGGGGAGATAATGGCTACACCTTC. Its translation: CASSDTGGDNGYTF. The genes are TRBV10-1 and TRBJ1-2; TRBD1 matches 8 bases. Germline trimming cut 3 bases from V and 6 bases from J; bases unmatched to any gene: 6. The CDR3 has 14 residues. Germline lookup yields CDR1 WNHNN and CDR2 SYGVQD (reference sequence).